These T cell receptor beta chains were read from a single sample in a study of lymphopenia after photon versus proton radiotherapy. Assay used: immunoSEQ multiplex PCR; TCRdb lists only in-frame clones, some missing. The sample consists of 35,000 to 45,000 clones, approximately 81% of them appearing once. Sequencing was performed on peripheral blood, taken from a patient treated with photon-based radiotherapy. All receptors come from a man aged 50 to 60 with gastric cancer. Each CDR3 is given with its conserved first and last residue. D genes are given only for firm matches. Clone size is given for some rows only: seen once, a few or many times, or a class if the clone is expanded.

v_gene	d_gene	j_gene	abundance	CDR3nt	CDR3aa
TRBV9	.	TRBJ2-2	.	TGTGCCAGCAGCATACGGGCCCTCACCGGGGAGCTGTTTTTT	CASSIRALTGELFF
TRBV11-2	.	TRBJ2-1	once	TGTGCCAGCAGCTCCATGAGCTACAATGAGCAGTTCTTC	CASSSMSYNEQFF
TRBV30	TRBD2	TRBJ2-2	once	TGTGCCTGGAAGGGACTAGCCCTACCAACCGGGGAGCTGTTTTTT	CAWKGLALPTGELFF
TRBV7-9	.	TRBJ2-3	few	TGTGCCAGCAGCCGCCGCCTGGATACAGATACGCAGTATTTT	CASSRRLDTDTQYF
TRBV18	TRBD1	TRBJ2-7	.	TGTGCCAGCTCACAAGGGACAGGAACCTACGAGCAGTACTTC	CASSQGTGTYEQYF
TRBV18	.	TRBJ1-1	.	TGTGCCAGCTCACCAGAGGAGAAGGAAGGGGCTGAAGCTTTCTTT	CASSPEEKEGAEAFF
TRBV6-5	TRBD1	TRBJ2-3	.	TGTGCCAGCAGTTTTAATGACAGGGGGACAGATACGCAGTATTTT	CASSFNDRGTDTQYF
TRBV13	.	TRBJ2-1	.	TGTGCCAGCAGCTTCTCTGGCAGTGGTTACAATGAGCAGTTCTTC	CASSFSGSGYNEQFF
TRBV30	TRBD1	TRBJ1-5	once	TGTGCCTGGAGTTTAGGGACAGGGCCACGAGGCAATCAGCCCCAGCATTTT	CAWSLGTGPRGNQPQHF
TRBV5-1	.	TRBJ1-1	.	TGCGCCAGCAGCCTCGGACCGACGAACACTGAAGCTTTCTTT	CASSLGPTNTEAFF
TRBV7-2	TRBD2	TRBJ2-6	.	TGTGCCAGTAACCTAGCGGGAGGGCCTGGGGCCAACGTCCTGACTTTC	CASNLAGGPGANVLTF
TRBV6-1	TRBD2	TRBJ2-7	once	TGTGCCAGCAGCTCAGGACTAGCGGGGCTCTACGAGCAGTACTTC	CASSSGLAGLYEQYF
TRBV6-1	.	TRBJ1-2	.	TGTGCCAGCAGACCCGCTATGCCGGGGGCCTATGGCTACACCTTC	CASRPAMPGAYGYTF
TRBV5-6	.	TRBJ2-7	.	TGTGCCAGCAGCTCCTCGACCTACGAGCAGTACTTC	CASSSSTYEQYF
TRBV7-2	TRBD1	TRBJ2-7	.	TGTGCCAGCAGCCCCCAACCGGGACAGGGTTACGAGCAGTACTTC	CASSPQPGQGYEQYF
TRBV7-2	TRBD2	TRBJ2-1	.	TGTGCCAGCAGCCCTAGCGGGAGGGCGATCTGGAGCGAGCAGTTCTTC	CASSPSGRAIWSEQFF
TRBV19	.	TRBJ2-2	.	TGTGCCAGTAGTATGGGAAGCGGGCAGGAGGAGCTGTTTTTT	CASSMGSGQEELFF
TRBV5-4	.	TRBJ2-2	.	TGTGCCAGCAGCCCGGTTCAGGGCGGGGAGCTGTTTTTT	CASSPVQGGELFF